The 3 T cell receptor beta chains given below trace back to one sample, sequenced in a study of T cell responses to AZD1222 COVID-19 vaccine. The repertoire was sequenced with immunoSEQ multiplex PCR; TCRdb's copy has only in-frame clones and lacks some. The sample carries 140,000 to 150,000 clones, around nine tenths recorded once. The input for sequencing was peripheral blood, taken on day 0 of AZD1222 vaccination. Source of these receptors: an adult in good health.

This clone came up once. This chain joins TRBV19 and TRBJ2-3, with 8 positions matching TRBD2. Germline CDR1 is LNHDA and CDR2 is SQIVND (reference sequence). With 4 bases clipped from V and 5 bases from J, the junction kept 8 bases outside the gene matches. The CDR3 extends over 15 amino acids. In DNA, the CDR3 is TGTGCCAGTAGTAGAAAAGACCGGGAGGGAGATACGCAGTATTTT. Its translation: CASSRKDREGDTQYF.

The chain is built from TRBV7-3 and TRBJ2-1, with 9 positions matching TRBD2. Germline CDR1 reads SGHTA; CDR2 reads FQGTGA. CDR3 length: 17 amino acids. The junction had 18 bases not matched to a gene; V was cut back by 5 bases and J by 10 bases. CDR3 sequence (DNA): TGTGCCAGCAGCATTCAGATAGCGGGAGTTCGATCGCAGGAGCAGTTCTTC. As protein: CASSIQIAGVRSQEQFF. Filled out from reference TRBV7-3 and TRBJ2-1, the complete variable domain reads GAGVSQTPSNKVTEKGKYVELRCDPISGHTALYWYRQSLGQGPEFLIYFQGTGAADDSGLPNDRFFAVRPEGSVSTLKIQRTERGDSAVYLCASSIQIAGVRSQEQFFGPGTRLTVL.

This sequence joins TRBV4-3 and TRBJ2-1; D uncertain. Germline V gives CDR1 LGHNA, CDR2 YSLEER. Trimming took 0 bases from V and 6 from J, leaving 15 bases between them. This CDR3 spans 16 amino acids. This CDR3 reads CASSQEFGSPINEQFF. DNA for the CDR3: TGCGCCAGCAGCCAAGAGTTTGGCAGCCCGATCAATGAGCAGTTCTTC.